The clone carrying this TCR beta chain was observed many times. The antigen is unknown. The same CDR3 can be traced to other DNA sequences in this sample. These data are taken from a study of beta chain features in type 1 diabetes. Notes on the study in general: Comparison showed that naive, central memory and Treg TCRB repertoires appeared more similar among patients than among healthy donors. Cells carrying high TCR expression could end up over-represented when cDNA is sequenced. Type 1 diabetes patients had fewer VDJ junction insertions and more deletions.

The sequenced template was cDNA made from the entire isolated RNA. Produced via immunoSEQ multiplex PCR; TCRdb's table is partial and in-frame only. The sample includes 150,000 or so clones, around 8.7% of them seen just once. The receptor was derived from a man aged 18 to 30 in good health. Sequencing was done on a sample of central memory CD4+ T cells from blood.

In DNA, the CDR3 is TGCAGCGTGGGACAGAGCTCCTACGAGCAGTACTTC. The encoded protein is CSVGQSSYEQYF. The chain has TRBV29-1 and TRBJ2-7; the match to TRBD1 covers 7 bases. J gave up 0 bases and V 6 bases, and 2 bases lay outside the gene matches. The CDR3 is 12 amino acids. Looked up from germline, CDR1 is SQVTM and CDR2 is ANQGSEA.